These 11 T cell receptor beta chains share one sample of origin, sequenced in a study of blood T cell repertoires in COVID-19. Profiled with immunoSEQ multiplex PCR; TCRdb holds only in-frame clones, not every one. The top ten clones hold 0.99% of a sample with under 300,000 clones, approximately 90% of them seen once. Sequencing was carried out using peripheral blood. The receptors were gathered from a woman between 40 and 55 years old who had recovered from COVID-19.

The chain links TRBV6-5 to TRBJ2-7; 7 nucleotides align to TRBD1. Germline lookup yields CDR1 MNHEY and CDR2 SVGAGI. V shed 4 bases and J 1 base; nucleotides not matched to a gene: 7. The CDR3 is 15 amino acids. CDR3 DNA: TGTGCCAGCAGTTCCCCCAGGGGGATTTCCTACGAGCAGTACTTC. Translating it yields CASSSPRGISYEQYF.

This rearrangement joins TRBV6-6 to TRBJ1-5, with 7 bases lining up with TRBD1. The CDR3 totals 15 residues. The V segment lost 4 bases and the J segment 2 bases; nucleotides outside the gene matches: 5. CDR1 and CDR2 (germline): MNHNY, SVGAGI (reference sequence). CDR3 sequence: CASSSPDRGNQPQHF. The CDR3 DNA follows: TGTGCCAGCAGTTCACCCGACAGGGGCAATCAGCCCCAGCATTTT.

The J gene is TRBJ2-1, the V gene TRBV6-5, with TRBD2 identical over 7 bases. The CDR3 spans 14 residues. The germline gives CDR1 MNHEY, CDR2 SVGAGI. V trimming: 6 bases; J trimming: 6 bases; junction bases outside the gene matches: 8. CDR3 DNA: TGTGCCAGCAGCCTCGGACTAGGCGGCAATGAGCAGTTCTTC. Protein: CASSLGLGGNEQFF.

The chain combines TRBV7-2 with TRBJ1-4, with TRBD1 as a possible D gene (5 bases). Trimming cost V 1 base and J 6 bases, with 21 bases left between them. The CDR3 length is 18 residues. The germline CDR1 and CDR2 sequences are SGHTA and FQGNSA. The CDR3 DNA reads as TGTGCCAGCAGCTTAGAGGAGGGTATGGGGACTCGGGATGAAAAACTGTTTTTT. Amino acids: CASSLEEGMGTRDEKLFF.

The J gene is TRBJ1-5, the V gene TRBV7-2; tentative D call: TRBD1 (5 bases). CDR3 size: 14 residues. Per germline, CDR1 SGHTA and CDR2 FQGNSA. Trimming took off 5 bases at V and 7 bases at J, with 15 bases between the two ends. In DNA form, the CDR3 reads TGTGCCAGCAGCACAACGTGGGAGGGGCAGCCCCAGCATTTT. Protein: CASSTTWEGQPQHF.

The chain is built from TRBV19 and TRBJ1-2; D uncertain. V was clipped by 3 bases and J by 0 bases, with 11 bases between them. Germline V CDR1 and CDR2: LNHDA, SQIVND (reference sequence). The CDR3 consists of 15 residues. The CDR3 coding sequence is TGTGCCAGTAGTATGGGCAGGCGCACTAACTATGGCTACACCTTC. Amino acids: CASSMGRRTNYGYTF.

The chain recombines TRBV6-5 with TRBJ2-7; D possibly corresponds to TRBD2 (6 bases). The CDR3 is 13 residues long. Germline CDR1 is MNHEY and CDR2 is SVGAGI. V shed 7 bases and J shed 6 bases, with 16 bases lying between them. CDR3 DNA: TGTGCCAGCACCCCGATCCCCGGGGGCGAGCAGTACGTC. Protein sequence: CASTPIPGGEQYV.

The CDR3 DNA follows: TGCGCCAGCAGTTTTTGGGGGCCAAACACTGAAGCTTTCTTT. Translated: CASSFWGPNTEAFF. The rearrangement links TRBV5-1 to TRBJ1-1; D is possibly TRBD1 (6 bases). From germline, CDR1 is SGHRS and CDR2 YFSETQ. This CDR3 has 14 residues. V was shortened by 5 bases and J by 2 bases, with 13 bases between the two germline ends.

CDR3 nucleotide sequence: TGTGCCAGCAGAGCCCCGGGTGGCCCCGGCTACGAGCAGTACTTC. Translation gives CASRAPGGPGYEQYF. This chain connects TRBV2 to TRBJ2-7, with no clear D. V was pared by 6 bases and J by 3 bases, with 18 bases between. CDR1 SNHLY and CDR2 FYNNEI come from the germline V gene. The CDR3 has 15 residues.

V is TRBV16 and J is TRBJ1-4; unclear D gene. V dropped 1 base and J dropped 4 bases, with 10 bases sitting between them. The CDR3 sequence is 15 residues long. The germline gives CDR1 KGHSY, CDR2 FQNENV. The CDR3: CASSQWAGINEKLFF. The CDR3 nucleotides are TGTGCCAGCAGCCAATGGGCAGGTATTAATGAAAAACTGTTTTTT.

J is TRBJ2-7 and V is TRBV4-3; D unresolved. The CDR3 extends over 13 amino acids. Trimming pared 1 base from V and 2 bases from J, leaving 6 bases between. Germline CDR1 LGHNA, CDR2 YSLEER. CDR3 in DNA: TGCGCCAGCAGCCAAGGCAGCGCCTACGAGCAGTACGTC. Its translation: CASSQGSAYEQYV.